This passage covers 6 T cell receptor beta chains from one sample sequenced in a study of blood T cells in healthy people across ages. A sample-barcoded 5' primer and a J-beta primer mix were used in a second PCR of roughly 7 to 11 cycles. Via MiXCR, TCRdb re-called the 5' RACE reads, giving one row per CDR3 protein. The sample consists of approximately 1,100,000 distinct CDR3 sequences, under 45% of them appearing once. The specimen sequenced was blood. The origin of the receptors is a woman aged 60-75 years in good health.

The sample holds many counts of this clonotype. The chain combines TRBV6-2 or TRBV6-3 with TRBJ2-7, with unresolved D. CDR1 is MNHEY and CDR2 is SVGEGT in the germline V gene. V lost 6 bases to trimming and J lost 2 bases, with 11 bases between them. CDR3 size: 13 residues. CDR3 bases: TGTGCCAGCAGCGGACCTTCTCCCTACGAGCAGTACTTC. It is translated as CASSGPSPYEQYF.

V and J are TRBV20-1 and TRBJ2-7; D gene uncertain. The CDR3 is 13 residues long. Per germline, CDR1 DFQATT and CDR2 SNEGSKA (reference sequence). V gave up 2 bases and J gave up 0 bases, with 8 bases separating them. CDR3 protein: CSARLRNSYEQYF. The CDR3 region has the DNA TGCAGTGCTAGACTCCGGAACTCCTACGAGCAGTACTTC.

The J gene is TRBJ1-1, the V gene TRBV14; TRBD1 might be the D (6 bases). Trimming took off 4 bases at V and 4 bases at J, with 22 bases between the two ends. CDR1 is SGHDN and CDR2 is FVKESK in the germline V gene. The CDR3 has 17 amino acids. CDR3 residues: CASSLHSGTLGRTEAFF. CDR3 in DNA: TGTGCCAGCAGCCTCCACTCCGGGACATTAGGACGCACTGAAGCTTTCTTT.

V usage is TRBV2 and J usage is TRBJ2-7; D remains ambiguous. Per the germline V gene, CDR1 is SNHLY and CDR2 is FYNNEI. The CDR3 covers 11 residues. V was clipped by 2 bases and J by 7 bases, with 6 bases between them. CDR3 loop: CASSELTEQYF. The CDR3 DNA follows: TGTGCCAGCAGTGAACTGACTGAGCAGTACTTC.

The chain joins TRBV13 to TRBJ2-3; TRBD2 matches 7 bases. Trimming removed 1 base from V and 1 base from J; junction bases left unmatched: 8. Germline lookup yields CDR1 PRHDT and CDR2 FYEKMQ (reference sequence). This CDR3 is built from 17 residues. CDR3 bases: TGTGCCAGCAGCTTAGTACAACTAGCGCCCGGCACAGATACGCAGTATTTT. Translation: CASSLVQLAPGTDTQYF.

Only a few counts were recorded for this clonotype. The chain links TRBV28 to TRBJ2-3, with 10 nucleotides matching TRBD2. The J segment lost 8 bases and the V segment lost 6 bases, leaving 8 bases of the junction unmatched. This CDR3 has 14 residues. Per germline, CDR1 MDHEN and CDR2 SYDVKM. In nucleotides, the CDR3 is TGTGCCAGCAGGGCTAGCGGGAGTTTGGGTACGCAGTATTTT. Residues: CASRASGSLGTQYF.